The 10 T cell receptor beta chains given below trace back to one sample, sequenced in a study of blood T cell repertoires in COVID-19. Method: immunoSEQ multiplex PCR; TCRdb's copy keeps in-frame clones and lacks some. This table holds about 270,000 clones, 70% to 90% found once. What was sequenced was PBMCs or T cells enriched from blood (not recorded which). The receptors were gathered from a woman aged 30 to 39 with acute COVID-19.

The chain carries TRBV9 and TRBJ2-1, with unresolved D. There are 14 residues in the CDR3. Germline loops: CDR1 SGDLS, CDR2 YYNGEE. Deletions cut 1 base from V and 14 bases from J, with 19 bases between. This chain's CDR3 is CASSVSSSSPVEFF. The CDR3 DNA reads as TGTGCCAGCAGCGTAAGCTCTAGTAGCCCGGTGGAGTTCTTC.

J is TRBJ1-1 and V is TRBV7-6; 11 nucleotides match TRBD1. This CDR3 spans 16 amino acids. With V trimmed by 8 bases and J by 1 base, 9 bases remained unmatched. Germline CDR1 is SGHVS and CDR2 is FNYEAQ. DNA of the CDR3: TGTGCCAGCTCCGGGACAGGGGGGGCAACGAACACTGAAGCTTTCTTT. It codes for CASSGTGGATNTEAFF.

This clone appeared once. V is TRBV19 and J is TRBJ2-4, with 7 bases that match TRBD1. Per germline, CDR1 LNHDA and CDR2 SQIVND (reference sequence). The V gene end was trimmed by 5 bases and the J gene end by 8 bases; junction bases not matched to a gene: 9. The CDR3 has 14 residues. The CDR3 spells CASSPDRDGYIQYF. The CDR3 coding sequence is TGTGCCAGTAGTCCCGACAGGGACGGGTACATTCAGTACTTC. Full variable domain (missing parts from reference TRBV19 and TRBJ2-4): DGGITQSPKYLFRKEGQNVTLSCEQNLNHDAMYWYRQDPGQGLRLIYYSQIVNDFQKGDIAEGYSVSREKKESFPLTVTSAQKNPTAFYLCASSPDRDGYIQYFGAGTRLSVL.

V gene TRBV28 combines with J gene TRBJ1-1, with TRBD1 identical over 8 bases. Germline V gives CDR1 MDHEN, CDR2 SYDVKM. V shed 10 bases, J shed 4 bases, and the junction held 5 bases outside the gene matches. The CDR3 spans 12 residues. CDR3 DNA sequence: TGTGCCACGCGGACAGGGAGCACTGAAGCTTTCTTT. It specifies CATRTGSTEAFF.

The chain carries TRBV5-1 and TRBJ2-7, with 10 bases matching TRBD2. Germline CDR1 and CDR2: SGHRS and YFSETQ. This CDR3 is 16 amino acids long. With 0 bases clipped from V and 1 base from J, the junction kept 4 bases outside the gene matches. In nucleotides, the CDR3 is TGCGCCAGCAGCTTGGCGGCTAGCGGGAGTTCCTACGAGCAGTACTTC. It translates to CASSLAASGSSYEQYF.

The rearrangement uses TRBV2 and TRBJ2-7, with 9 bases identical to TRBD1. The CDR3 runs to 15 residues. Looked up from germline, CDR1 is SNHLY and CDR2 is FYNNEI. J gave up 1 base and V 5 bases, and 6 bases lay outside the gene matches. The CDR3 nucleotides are TGTGCCAGCAGTACCGGGACAGGGCGGTCCTACGAGCAGTACTTC. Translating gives CASSTGTGRSYEQYF.

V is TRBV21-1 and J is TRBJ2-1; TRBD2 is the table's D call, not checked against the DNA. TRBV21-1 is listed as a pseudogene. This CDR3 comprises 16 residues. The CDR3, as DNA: TGTGCCAGCAGCAACCCGACTAGCGGGAGTGGTAATGAGCAGTTCTTC. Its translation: CASSNPTSGSGNEQFF.

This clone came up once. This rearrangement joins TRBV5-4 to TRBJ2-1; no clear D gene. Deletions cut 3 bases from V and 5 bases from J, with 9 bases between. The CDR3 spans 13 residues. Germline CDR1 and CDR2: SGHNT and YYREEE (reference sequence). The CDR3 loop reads CASSSQQDNEQFF. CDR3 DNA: TGTGCCAGCAGCTCGCAACAAGACAATGAGCAGTTCTTC. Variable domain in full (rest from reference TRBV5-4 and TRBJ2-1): ETGVTQSPTHLIKTRGQQVTLRCSSQSGHNTVSWYQQALGQGPQFIFQYYREEENGRGNFPPRFSGLQFPNYSSELNVNALELDDSALYLCASSSQQDNEQFFGPGTRLTVL.

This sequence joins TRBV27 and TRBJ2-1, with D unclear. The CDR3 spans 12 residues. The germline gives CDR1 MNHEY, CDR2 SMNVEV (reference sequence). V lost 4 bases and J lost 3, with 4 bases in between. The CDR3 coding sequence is TGTGCCAGCAGTTCGTTCTACAATGAGCAGTTCTTC. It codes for CASSSFYNEQFF.

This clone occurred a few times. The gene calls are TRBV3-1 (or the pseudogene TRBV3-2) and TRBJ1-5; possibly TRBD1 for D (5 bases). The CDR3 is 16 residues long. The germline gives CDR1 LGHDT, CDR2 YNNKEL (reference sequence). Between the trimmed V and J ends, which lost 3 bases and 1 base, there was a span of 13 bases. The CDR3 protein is CASSQDKKVSNQPQHF. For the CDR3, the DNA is TGTGCCAGCAGCCAGGACAAGAAGGTAAGCAATCAGCCCCAGCATTTT.